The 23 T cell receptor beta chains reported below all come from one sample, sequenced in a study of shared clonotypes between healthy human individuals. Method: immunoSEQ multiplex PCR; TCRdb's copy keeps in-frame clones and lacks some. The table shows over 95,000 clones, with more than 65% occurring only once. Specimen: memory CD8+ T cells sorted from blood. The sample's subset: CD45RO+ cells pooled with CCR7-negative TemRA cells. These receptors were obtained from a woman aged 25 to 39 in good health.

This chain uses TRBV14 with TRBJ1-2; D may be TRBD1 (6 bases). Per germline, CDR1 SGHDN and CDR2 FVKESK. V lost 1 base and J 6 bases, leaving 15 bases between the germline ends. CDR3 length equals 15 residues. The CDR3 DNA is TGTGCCAGCAGCCAAGGGTTCGGGGGCCCTAATGGCTACACCTTC. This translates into CASSQGFGGPNGYTF.

CDR3 nucleotides: TGTGCCAGCAGTGAGAAGACAGAGAGCGCCTACAATGAGCAGTTCTTC. Amino acid sequence: CASSEKTESAYNEQFF. This sequence joins TRBV6-4 and TRBJ2-1, with D perhaps TRBD1 (5 bases). Trimming pared 3 bases from V and 2 bases from J, leaving 14 bases between. Germline V gene lookup returns CDR1 MRHNA and CDR2 SNTAGT. This CDR3 has 16 residues.

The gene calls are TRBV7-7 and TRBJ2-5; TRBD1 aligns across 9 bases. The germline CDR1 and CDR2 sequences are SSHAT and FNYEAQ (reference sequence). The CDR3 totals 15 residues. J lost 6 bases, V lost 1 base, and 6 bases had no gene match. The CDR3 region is CASSLGRTGEQTQYF. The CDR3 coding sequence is TGTGCCAGCAGCTTAGGAAGGACAGGGGAACAGACCCAGTACTTC.

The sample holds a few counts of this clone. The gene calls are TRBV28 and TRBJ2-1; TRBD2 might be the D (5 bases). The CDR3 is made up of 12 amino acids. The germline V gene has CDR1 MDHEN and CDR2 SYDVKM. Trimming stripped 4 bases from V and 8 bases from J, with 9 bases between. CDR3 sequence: CASSSGVDEQFF. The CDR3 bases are TGTGCCAGCAGTTCCGGGGTGGATGAGCAGTTCTTC. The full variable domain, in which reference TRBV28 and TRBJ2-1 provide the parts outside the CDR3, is DVKVTQSSRYLVKRTGEKVFLECVQDMDHENMFWYRQDPGLGLRLIYFSYDVKMKEKGDIPEGYSVSREKKERFSLILESASTNQTSMYLCASSSGVDEQFFGPGTRLTVL.

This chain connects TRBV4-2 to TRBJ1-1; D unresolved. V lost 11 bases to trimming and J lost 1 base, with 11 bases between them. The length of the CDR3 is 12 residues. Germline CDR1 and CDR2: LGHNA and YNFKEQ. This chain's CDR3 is CAAYSGNTEAFF. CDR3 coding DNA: TGTGCCGCTTACTCGGGGAACACTGAAGCTTTCTTT.

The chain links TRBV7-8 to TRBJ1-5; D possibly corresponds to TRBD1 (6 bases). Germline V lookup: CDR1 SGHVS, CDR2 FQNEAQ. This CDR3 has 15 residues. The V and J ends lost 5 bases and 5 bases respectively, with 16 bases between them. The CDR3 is CASSGYSGGDQPQHF. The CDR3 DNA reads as TGTGCCAGCAGCGGATACAGTGGGGGCGATCAGCCCCAGCATTTT.

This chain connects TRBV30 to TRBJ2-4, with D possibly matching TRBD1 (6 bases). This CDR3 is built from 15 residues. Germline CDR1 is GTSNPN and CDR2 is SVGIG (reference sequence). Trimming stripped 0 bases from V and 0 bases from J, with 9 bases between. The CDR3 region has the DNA TGTGCCTGGAGTGTACCGGACAGAGCCAAAAACATTCAGTACTTC. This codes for CAWSVPDRAKNIQYF.

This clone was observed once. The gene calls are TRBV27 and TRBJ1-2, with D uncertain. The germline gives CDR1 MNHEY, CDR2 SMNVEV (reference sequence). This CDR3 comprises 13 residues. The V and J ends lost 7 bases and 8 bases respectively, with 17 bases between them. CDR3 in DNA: TGTGCCAGCAAAATCTCTGGTGGCCCCGGCTACACCTTC. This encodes CASKISGGPGYTF.

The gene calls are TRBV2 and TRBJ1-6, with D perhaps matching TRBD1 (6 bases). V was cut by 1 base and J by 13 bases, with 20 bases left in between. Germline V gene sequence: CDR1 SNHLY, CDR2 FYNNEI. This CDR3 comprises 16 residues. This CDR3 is CASSEGRDTGSAPLHF. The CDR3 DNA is TGTGCCAGCAGTGAAGGCCGGGACACGGGTTCTGCCCCCCTCCACTTT. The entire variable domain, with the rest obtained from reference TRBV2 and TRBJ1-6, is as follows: EPEVTQTPSHQVTQMGQEVILRCVPISNHLYFYWYRQILGQKVEFLVSFYNNEISEKSEIFDDQFSVERPDGSNFTLKIRSTKLEDSAMYFCASSEGRDTGSAPLHFGNGTRLTVT.

DNA for the CDR3: TGTGCCAGCAGCTTGGATCCCCACCCGGAGACTGAAGCTTTCTTT. Its protein product is CASSLDPHPETEAFF. The rearrangement links TRBV5-5 to TRBJ1-1, with no clear D. The CDR3 spans 15 residues. From germline, CDR1 is SGHKS and CDR2 YYEKEE (reference sequence). V lost 0 bases and J lost 5, with 14 bases in between.

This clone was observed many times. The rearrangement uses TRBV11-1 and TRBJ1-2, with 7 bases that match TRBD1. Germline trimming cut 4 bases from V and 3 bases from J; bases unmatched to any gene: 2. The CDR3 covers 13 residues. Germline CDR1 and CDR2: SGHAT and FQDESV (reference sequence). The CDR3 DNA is TGTGCCAGCAGCTCCGGACAGGACTATGGCTACACCTTC. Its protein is CASSSGQDYGYTF.

CDR3 bases: TGTGCCAGCCAAAGTATGCGGGAGCAGTACTTC. Residues: CASQSMREQYF. V is TRBV27 and J is TRBJ2-7; D is undetermined. Germline loops: CDR1 MNHEY, CDR2 SMNVEV (reference sequence). Trimming shortened V by 8 bases and J by 7 bases, and 12 bases separated the two germline ends. This CDR3 comprises 11 residues.

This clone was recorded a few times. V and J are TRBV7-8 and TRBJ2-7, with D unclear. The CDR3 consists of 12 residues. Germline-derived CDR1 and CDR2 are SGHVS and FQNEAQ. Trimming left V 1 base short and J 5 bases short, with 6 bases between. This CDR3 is CASSLVYHEQYF. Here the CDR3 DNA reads TGTGCCAGCAGCTTAGTTTACCACGAGCAGTACTTC. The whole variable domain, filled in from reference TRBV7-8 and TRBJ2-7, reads GAGVSQSPRYKVAKRGQDVALRCDPISGHVSLFWYQQALGQGPEFLTYFQNEAQLDKSGLPSDRFFAERPEGSVSTLKIQRTQQEDSAVYLCASSLVYHEQYFGPGTRLTVT.

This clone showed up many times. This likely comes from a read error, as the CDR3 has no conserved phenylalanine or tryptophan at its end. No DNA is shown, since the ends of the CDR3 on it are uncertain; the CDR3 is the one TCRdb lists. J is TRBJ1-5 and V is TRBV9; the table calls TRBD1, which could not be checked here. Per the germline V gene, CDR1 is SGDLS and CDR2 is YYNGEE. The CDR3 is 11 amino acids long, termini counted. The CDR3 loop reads CASSGEYSPGQ.

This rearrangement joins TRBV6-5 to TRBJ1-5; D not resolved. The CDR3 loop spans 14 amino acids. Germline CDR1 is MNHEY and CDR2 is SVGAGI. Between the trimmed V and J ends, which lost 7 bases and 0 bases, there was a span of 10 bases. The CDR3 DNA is TGTGCCAGCAATGAGAGAAATAGCAATCAGCCCCAGCATTTT. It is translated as CASNERNSNQPQHF.

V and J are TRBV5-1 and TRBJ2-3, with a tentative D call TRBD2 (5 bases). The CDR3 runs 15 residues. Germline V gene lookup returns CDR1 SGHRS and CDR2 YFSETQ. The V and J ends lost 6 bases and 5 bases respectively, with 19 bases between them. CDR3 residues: CASTLAGRLVDTQYF. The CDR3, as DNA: TGCGCCAGCACTCTAGCCGGCCGCCTGGTAGATACGCAGTATTTT.

The CDR3 loop is CASSTTSGSEAGELFF. CDR3 DNA: TGTGCCAGCAGTACGACTAGCGGGAGTGAAGCCGGGGAGCTGTTTTTT. This chain connects TRBV6-4 to TRBJ2-2; 12 nucleotides line up with TRBD2. After removal of 5 bases from V and 6 bases from J, the junction contained 7 bases not matched to a gene. Germline V lookup: CDR1 MRHNA, CDR2 SNTAGT. The CDR3 loop spans 16 amino acids.

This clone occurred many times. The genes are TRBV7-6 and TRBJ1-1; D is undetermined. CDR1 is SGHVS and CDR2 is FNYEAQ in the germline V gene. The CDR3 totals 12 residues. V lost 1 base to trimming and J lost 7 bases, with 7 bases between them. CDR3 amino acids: CASSLVSVEAFF. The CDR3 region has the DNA TGTGCCAGCAGCTTAGTATCCGTTGAAGCTTTCTTT.

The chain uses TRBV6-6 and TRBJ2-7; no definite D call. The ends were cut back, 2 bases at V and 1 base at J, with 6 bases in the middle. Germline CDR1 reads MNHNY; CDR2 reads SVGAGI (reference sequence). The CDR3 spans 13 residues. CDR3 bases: TGTGCCAGCAGTTACGACGTATCCTACGAGCAGTACTTC. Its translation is CASSYDVSYEQYF.

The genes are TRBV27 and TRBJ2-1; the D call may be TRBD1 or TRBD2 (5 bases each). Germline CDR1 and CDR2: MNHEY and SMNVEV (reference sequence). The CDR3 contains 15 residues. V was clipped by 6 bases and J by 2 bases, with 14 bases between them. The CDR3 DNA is TGTGCCAGCAGATCCGGGACCTTCCCCTACAATGAGCAGTTCTTC. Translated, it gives CASRSGTFPYNEQFF.

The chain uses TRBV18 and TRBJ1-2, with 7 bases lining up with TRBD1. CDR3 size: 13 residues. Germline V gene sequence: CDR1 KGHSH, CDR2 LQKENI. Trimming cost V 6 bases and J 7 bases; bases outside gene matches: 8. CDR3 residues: CASSRDRESGYTF. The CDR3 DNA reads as TGTGCCAGCTCCCGAGACAGGGAAAGTGGCTACACCTTC.

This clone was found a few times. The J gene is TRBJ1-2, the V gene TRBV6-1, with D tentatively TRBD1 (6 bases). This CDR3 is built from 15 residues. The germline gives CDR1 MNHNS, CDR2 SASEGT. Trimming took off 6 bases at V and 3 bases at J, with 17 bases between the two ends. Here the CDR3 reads CASRETGLSDYGYTF. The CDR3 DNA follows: TGTGCCAGCAGAGAAACAGGGTTGAGCGACTATGGCTACACCTTC.

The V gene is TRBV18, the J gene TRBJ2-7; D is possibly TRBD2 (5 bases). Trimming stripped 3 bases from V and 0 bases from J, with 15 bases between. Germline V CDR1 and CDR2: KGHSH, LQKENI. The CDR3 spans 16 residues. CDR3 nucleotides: TGTGCCAGCTCACCCCTGGACTCAATCCGCTCCTACGAGCAGTACTTC. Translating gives CASSPLDSIRSYEQYF.